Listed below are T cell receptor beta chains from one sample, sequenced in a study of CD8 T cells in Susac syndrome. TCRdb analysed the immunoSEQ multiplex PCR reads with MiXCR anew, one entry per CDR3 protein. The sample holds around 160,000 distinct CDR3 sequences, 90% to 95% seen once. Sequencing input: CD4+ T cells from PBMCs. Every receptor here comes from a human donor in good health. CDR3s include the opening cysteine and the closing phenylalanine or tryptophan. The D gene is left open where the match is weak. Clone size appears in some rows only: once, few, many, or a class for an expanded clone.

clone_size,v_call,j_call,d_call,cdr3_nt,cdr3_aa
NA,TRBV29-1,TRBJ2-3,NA,TGCAGCGCCAAACAGGGAACAGATACGCAGTATTTT,CSAKQGTDTQYF
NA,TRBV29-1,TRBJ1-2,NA,TGCAGCGTTGTCGGGGTATATGCTAACTATGGCTACACCTTC,CSVVGVYANYGYTF
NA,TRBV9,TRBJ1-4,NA,TGTGCCAGCAGCGTAGGGGCAGGAGAACCGAAAAAACTGTTTTTT,CASSVGAGEPKKLFF
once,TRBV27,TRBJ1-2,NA,TGTGCCAGCAGTTCCATCGGGACCGTTTATGGCTACACCTTC,CASSSIGTVYGYTF
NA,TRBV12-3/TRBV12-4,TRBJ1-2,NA,TGTGCCAGCAGTTATCGGGGAGGCTACACCTTC,CASSYRGGYTF
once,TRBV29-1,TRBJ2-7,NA,TGCAGCGTTGGCGTTAGTTACGAGCAGTACTTC,CSVGVSYEQYF
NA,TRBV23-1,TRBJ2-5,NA,TGCGCCAGCAGTCGTAAGGGAGAGGGAGAGACCCAGTACTTC,CASSRKGEGETQYF
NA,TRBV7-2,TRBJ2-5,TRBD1,TGTGCCAGCAGCGCGGGACAGGATAGAGCCCAGTACTTC,CASSAGQDRAQYF
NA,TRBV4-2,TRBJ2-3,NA,TGTGCCAGCAGCCAAGATGTGGCCAGGAGCACAGATACGCAGTATTTT,CASSQDVARSTDTQYF
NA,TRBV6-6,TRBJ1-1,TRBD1,TGTGCCAGCAGGCGGACAGGGAAGGACACTGAAGCTTTCTTT,CASRRTGKDTEAFF
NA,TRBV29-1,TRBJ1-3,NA,TGCAGCGTTGAGATGGTGGTAGGAAACACCATATATTTT,CSVEMVVGNTIYF
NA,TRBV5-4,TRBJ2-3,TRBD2,TGTGCCAGCAGCCCCCGACTAGCGGGGGGAAGTACAGATACGCAGTATTTT,CASSPRLAGGSTDTQYF
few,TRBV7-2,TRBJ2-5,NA,TGTGCCAGCAGGACTCAAGAGACCCAGTACTTC,CASRTQETQYF
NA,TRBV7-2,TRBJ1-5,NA,TGTGCCAGCAGCTTAGGAACAGGGATGAATCAGCCCCAGCATTTT,CASSLGTGMNQPQHF
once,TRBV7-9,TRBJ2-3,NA,TGTGCCAGCAGCTTTGGTGGGGGACCAGATACGCAGTATTTT,CASSFGGGPDTQYF
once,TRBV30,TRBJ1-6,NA,TGTGCCTGGAGTGAAGGAATCTCCTATAATTCACCCCTCCACTTT,CAWSEGISYNSPLHF
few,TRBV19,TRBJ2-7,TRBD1,TGTGCCAGTAGTCGGACAGGTAGCTCCTACGAGCAGTACTTC,CASSRTGSSYEQYF
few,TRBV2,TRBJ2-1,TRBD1,TGTGCCAGCAGGCCGGGACAGTACAATGAGCAGTTCTTC,CASRPGQYNEQFF
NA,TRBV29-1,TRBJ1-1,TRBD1,TGCAGCGTTACTCTCCGGACAGGGGGAAGTGGTGAAGCTTTCTTT,CSVTLRTGGSGEAFF
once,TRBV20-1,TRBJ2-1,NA,TGCAGTGCTAGCTCAAGAACAGGGAGCTCCTACAATGAGCAGTTCTTC,CSASSRTGSSYNEQFF
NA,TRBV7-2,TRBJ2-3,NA,TGTGCCAGCAGCTTTTCGAGGGACGATACGCAGTATTTT,CASSFSRDDTQYF
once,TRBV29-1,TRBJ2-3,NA,TGCAGCTCTATCGCACAGGGTAGCACAGATACGCAGTATTTT,CSSIAQGSTDTQYF
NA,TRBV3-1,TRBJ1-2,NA,TGTGCCAGCAGCCAGATGTATGGCTACACCTTC,CASSQMYGYTF
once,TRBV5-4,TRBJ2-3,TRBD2,TGTGCCAGCAGCTTGAAGGAGCGGGGGGGCGATACGCAGTATTTT,CASSLKERGGDTQYF
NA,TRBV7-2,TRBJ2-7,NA,TGTGCCAGCAGCTCACAACAGGGCTACGAGCAGTACTTC,CASSSQQGYEQYF
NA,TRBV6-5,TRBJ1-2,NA,TGTGCCAGCAGTTGGGAACCTAACTATGGCTACACCTTC,CASSWEPNYGYTF
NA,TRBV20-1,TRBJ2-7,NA,TGCAGTGTACTTGGCAGGGTCCTGGGCGAGCAGTACTTC,CSVLGRVLGEQYF
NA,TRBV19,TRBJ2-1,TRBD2,TGTGCCAGTAAGCGGGGGGGCAACCATGAGCAGTTCTTC,CASKRGGNHEQFF
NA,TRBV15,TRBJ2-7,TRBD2,TGTGCCACCAGCAGAGGATCCCCTAGCGGGGGGTCCTACGAGCAGTACTTC,CATSRGSPSGGSYEQYF
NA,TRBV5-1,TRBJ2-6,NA,TGCGCCAGCAGCTTGGAAGGTGGCGGGGCCAACGTCCTGACTTTC,CASSLEGGGANVLTF
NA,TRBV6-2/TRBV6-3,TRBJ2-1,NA,TGTGCCAGCAGTAACCCACGGAATGAGCAGTTCTTC,CASSNPRNEQFF
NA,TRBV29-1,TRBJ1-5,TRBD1,TGCAGCGCTGCCTCCGGGACAGGCGCTCAGCCCCAGCATTTT,CSAASGTGAQPQHF
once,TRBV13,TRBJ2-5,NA,TGTGCCAGCAGCTCTTTAGTAATTCCTCGAGAGACCCAGTACTTC,CASSSLVIPRETQYF
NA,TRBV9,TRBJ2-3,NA,TGTGCCAGCAGCGACACAGGAGTCCGCACAGATACGCAGTATTTT,CASSDTGVRTDTQYF
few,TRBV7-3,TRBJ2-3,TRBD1,TGTGCCAGCAGCCCTAGGGGGCCTAGCACAGATACGCAGTATTTT,CASSPRGPSTDTQYF
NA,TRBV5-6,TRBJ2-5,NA,TGTGCCAGCAGCTTGGACCGCCAAGAGACCCAGTACTTC,CASSLDRQETQYF
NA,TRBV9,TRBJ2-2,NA,TGTGCCAGCAGCGTAGCCGGGGGAGTATCCGGGGAGCTGTTTTTT,CASSVAGGVSGELFF
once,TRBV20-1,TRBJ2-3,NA,TGCAGTGCTACCGGGGGTGAGGGCGCAGATACGCAGTATTTT,CSATGGEGADTQYF
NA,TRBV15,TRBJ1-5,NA,TGTGCCACCAGCAGCGACCCGTATAGCAATCAGCCCCAGCATTTT,CATSSDPYSNQPQHF
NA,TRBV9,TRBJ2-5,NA,TGTGCCAGCAGCGTTGCGGGGCGGAGGAGGACCCAGTACTTC,CASSVAGRRRTQYF
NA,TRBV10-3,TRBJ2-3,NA,TGTGCCACCCGCGGGGAGGCAGATACGCAGTATTTT,CATRGEADTQYF